One and the same sample provided the 7 T cell receptor beta chains below, sequenced in a study of identical twins. MiXCR, run by TCRdb on the 5' RACE reads, gives a single entry per CDR3 protein. The sample has approximately 670,000 distinct CDR3 sequences, around 5.7% seen once. Material for sequencing was naive T cells sorted from blood. These receptors originate from a man younger than 35 in good health.

The J gene is TRBJ1-5, the V gene TRBV12-3 or TRBV12-4, with 7 bases that match TRBD1. Trimming cost V 6 bases and J 6 bases; bases outside gene matches: 5. This CDR3 has 13 amino acids. CDR3 amino acids: CASSYDRVQPQHF. CDR3 sequence (DNA): TGTGCCAGCAGCTATGACAGGGTTCAGCCCCAGCATTTT.

This clonotype was recorded at least ten times. The J gene is TRBJ1-2, the V gene TRBV7-3, with TRBD1 matching 11 bases. Germline V gene lookup returns CDR1 SGHTA and CDR2 FQGTGA. The CDR3 covers 15 residues. Trimming took 6 bases from V and 8 from J; bases not matched to a gene: 11. CDR3 in amino acids: CASSRTDRGLEGYTF. The CDR3 DNA sequence: TGTGCCAGCAGTCGGACGGACAGGGGGCTAGAAGGCTACACCTTC. The full variable domain, in which reference TRBV7-3 and TRBJ1-2 provide the parts outside the CDR3, is GAGVSQTPSNKVTEKGKYVELRCDPISGHTALYWYRQSLGQGPEFLIYFQGTGAADDSGLPNDRFFAVRPEGSVSTLKIQRTERGDSAVYLCASSRTDRGLEGYTFGSGTRLTVV.

The table lists this clonotype with a few counts. The rearrangement links TRBV4-2 to TRBJ1-5; D unclear. The CDR3 runs to 17 residues. The germline V and J ends were trimmed by 2 bases and 0 bases, with 14 bases remaining between them. The V gene's germline CDR1 is LGHNA and CDR2 YNFKEQ. The CDR3 DNA follows: TGTGCCAGCAGCCAAAGGGATAGGAGGCTTAGCAATCAGCCCCAGCATTTT. Protein sequence: CASSQRDRRLSNQPQHF.

CDR3 protein: CASSIGLKEKLFF. As DNA, the CDR3 is TGTGCCAGCAGCATCGGACTGAAGGAAAAACTGTTTTTT. The V and J genes are TRBV7-8 and TRBJ1-4; no clear D. V was trimmed by 5 bases and J by 8 bases, leaving 12 bases between them. The CDR3 is made up of 13 amino acids. The germline CDR1 and CDR2 sequences are SGHVS and FQNEAQ.

This clonotype was found many times. The genes are TRBV6-5 and TRBJ2-1; D remains unclear. Germline V CDR1 and CDR2: MNHEY, SVGAGI. The CDR3 has 12 residues. The V gene lost 8 bases and the J gene lost 6 bases, with 11 bases spanning the gap. As DNA, the CDR3 is TGTGCCAGCGGGAAGGTAGCCAATGAGCAGTTCTTC. Translation: CASGKVANEQFF.

This clonotype was seen repeatedly, ten times or more. The V gene is TRBV15, the J gene TRBJ2-1, with 9 bases matching TRBD1. The germline V gene encodes CDR1 LNHNV and CDR2 YYDKDF (reference sequence). V lost 0 bases, J lost 5 bases, and 5 bases stayed unmatched. This CDR3 comprises 16 residues. This CDR3 is CATSRDRGTGNNEQFF. CDR3 sequence (DNA): TGTGCCACCAGCAGAGATCGCGGGACAGGGAACAATGAGCAGTTCTTC.

This clonotype was seen more than once but under ten times. V gene TRBV12-3 or TRBV12-4 combines with J gene TRBJ2-3; 8 bases are a match to TRBD2. This CDR3 has 17 amino acids. V gave up 5 bases and J gave up 4 bases; unmatched junction bases: 14. The DNA for the CDR3 is TGTGCCAGCAGTCCAAATCTAGCGGGCCTCGCTCCAGATACGCAGTATTTT. This encodes CASSPNLAGLAPDTQYF.